This TCR beta chain came from a study of regulatory T cells in long-lasting Graves disease. The time point denotes: newly diagnosed GD, antithyroid drugs for less than 3 months. The authors made the TCR library using RNA they extracted from PBMCs. The V and J ends lost 0 bases and 4 bases respectively, with 6 bases between them. The length of the CDR3 is 14 residues. Germline CDR1 and CDR2: SGHVS and FQNEAQ. To make TCR beta libraries, researchers used iRepertoire HTBI primers and Arm-PCR of CDR3 regions. TCRdb analysed the multiplex PCR reads with MiXCR anew, one entry per CDR3 protein. The table records about 620,000 distinct CDR3 sequences, around 15% of them present only once. This clonotype was observed many times. This sample was also put to use in a study of T cells in Graves' hyperthyroidism and ophthalmopathy.

This receptor was obtained from a woman in her twenties or thirties with Graves disease. The chain couples TRBV7-8 to TRBJ2-2, with a weak D call TRBD2 (5 bases). Specimen: peripheral blood mononuclear cells (PBMCs), collected at new diagnosis, from a patient treated with antithyroid drugs. CDR3 loop: CASSLAGVTGELFF. The CDR3 coding sequence is TGTGCCAGCAGCTTAGCGGGAGTCACCGGGGAGCTGTTTTTT.